This TCR beta chain emerged from a study of early T cells in non-severe SARS-CoV-2 infection (dated by TCRdb to about 2021). For context, the study as a whole: Bulk RNA from unsorted whole blood was used for TCR sequencing, so alpha and beta chains could not be paired.

The germline V gene (reference sequence) gives CDR1 as DFQATT and CDR2 as SNEGSKA. Trimming takes 5 bases from V and 4 bases from J, and the germline ends sit 11 bases apart. From the cysteine up to the phenylalanine, the CDR3 has a length of 12 residues. Only the CDR3 DNA stays, 36 bases, in frame from base 1. As concerns this clonotype: No antigen is known for it. No base qualities exist here, and no much larger clone lies one base off it.

Library construction relied on 5' RACE. TCRdb names NextSeq 500 as the instrument used. The TCR library protocol attached unique molecular identifiers to individual cDNA molecules to correct for sequencing error and PCR bias. Sequencing covered both TCR alpha and beta chains, and within each sample the abundances of alpha and beta sequences were tightly co-correlated. Turning to the authors' computational methods: V gene, J gene and CDR3 annotation of TCR sequences was performed with Decombinator V4. TCRs were defined as expanded if a significant change between any two time points was detected under a Poisson model with p below 0.0001. TCR abundances were normalised to the total number of TCRs sequenced per sample and expressed as counts per million. MAIT TCRs were defined by TRAV1-2 paired with TRAJ12, TRAJ20 or TRAJ33, and iNKT TCRs by TRAV10 paired with TRAJ18. A search of VDJdb, accessed on 1 November 2021, was run for TCRs annotated to CMV, EBV and SARS-CoV-2, with TCRs annotated for multiple antigens excluded. Clones were called with MiXCR by TCRdb after fastp trimmed the public reads at Q25, and only in-frame beta chains were retained. When rows share a CDR3 protein, they turn into one entry using the most common DNA and genes. Clone size and V and J calls follow TCRdb, not the original study. A total of 20,000 to 25,000 distinct CDR3 sequences appear in this sample, over 4% of them only once. Over 3.5% of the sample comes from the top ten.

This was a case-control study nested in a cohort of healthcare workers in London, UK, who had nasopharyngeal swab PCR tests and blood samples taken every week. Healthcare workers were enrolled in the week of the UK lockdown, from 23 to 31 March 2020, and were followed every week for up to 16 weeks. Overall study outcomes, separate from this receptor: VDJdb matching was skewed toward anti-spike CD8 responses, so virus-specific expansions were likely underestimated and private and CD4 specificities were missed.

The sequencing input was whole blood. The clonotype comes from an adult who was a healthcare worker with PCR-confirmed SARS-CoV-2 infection or an uninfected control (not recorded which). The sequence joins TRBV20-1 to TRBJ1-1; perhaps TRBD1 is the D gene, with 6 bases matching. The nucleotide sequence is TGCAGTGCTCGCAGGGGCTCCACTGAAGCTTTCTTT. Translated, this is CSARRGSTEAFF.